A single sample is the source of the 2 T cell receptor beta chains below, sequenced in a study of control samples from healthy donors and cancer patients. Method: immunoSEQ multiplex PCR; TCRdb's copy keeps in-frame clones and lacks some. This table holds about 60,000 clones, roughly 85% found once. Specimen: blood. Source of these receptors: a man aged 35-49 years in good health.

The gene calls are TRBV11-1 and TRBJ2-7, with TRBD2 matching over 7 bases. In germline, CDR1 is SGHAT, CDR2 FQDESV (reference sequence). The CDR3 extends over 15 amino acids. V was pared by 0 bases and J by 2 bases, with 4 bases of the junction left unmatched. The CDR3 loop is CASSLAPGLPYEQYF. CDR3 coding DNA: TGTGCCAGCAGCTTAGCCCCGGGACTACCCTACGAGCAGTACTTC.

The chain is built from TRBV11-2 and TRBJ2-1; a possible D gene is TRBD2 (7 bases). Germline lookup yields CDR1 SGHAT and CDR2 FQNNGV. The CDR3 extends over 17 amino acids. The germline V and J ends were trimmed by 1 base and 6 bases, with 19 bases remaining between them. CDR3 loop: CASSLVFSWGGGNEQFF. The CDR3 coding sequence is TGTGCCAGCAGCTTAGTATTTTCGTGGGGGGGCGGCAATGAGCAGTTCTTC.